The rows below give T cell receptor beta chains drawn from one sample of a study of identical twins. Using its own MiXCR run on the 5' RACE reads, TCRdb lists one record per CDR3 protein. In the table there are under 350,000 distinct CDR3 sequences, 9.5% of which are singletons. These data were likewise used in another study, on yellow fever vaccine responses in identical twins.

The source material was CD8+ T cells sorted from blood. Receptors were obtained from a young woman in good health. Both conserved end residues are part of each CDR3. The order of the fields is D gene, V gene, clone size, J gene, CDR3 protein, CDR3 DNA. The D gene is left open where the match is weak. Size is stated for part of the rows, as once, few or many counts, or as a class when the clone is expanded.

D gene: TRBD1; V gene: TRBV6-5; clone size: few; J gene: TRBJ2-7; CDR3 protein: CASSYEDRGEGYEQYF; CDR3 DNA: TGTGCCAGCAGTTACGAAGACAGGGGGGAAGGCTACGAGCAGTACTTC
D gene: TRBD2; V gene: TRBV9; clone size: many; J gene: TRBJ2-3; CDR3 protein: CASSVVAGGKHTDTQYF; CDR3 DNA: TGTGCCAGCAGCGTAGTTGCGGGGGGTAAACACACAGATACGCAGTATTTT
D gene: TRBD2; V gene: TRBV19; clone size: many; J gene: TRBJ2-1; CDR3 protein: CASRRASGSYNEQFF; CDR3 DNA: TGTGCCAGTAGAAGGGCTAGCGGGTCTTACAATGAGCAGTTCTTC
D gene: .; V gene: TRBV7-8; clone size: many; J gene: TRBJ1-4; CDR3 protein: CASSLPETNEKLFF; CDR3 DNA: TGTGCCAGCAGCTTACCGGAGACTAATGAAAAACTGTTTTTT
D gene: .; V gene: TRBV12-3/TRBV12-4; clone size: .; J gene: TRBJ2-7; CDR3 protein: CASSPRDATYEQYF; CDR3 DNA: TGTGCCAGCAGCCCCCGGGACGCAACCTACGAGCAGTACTTC
D gene: TRBD2; V gene: TRBV20-1; clone size: .; J gene: TRBJ2-1; CDR3 protein: CSARDHQRDLNEQFF; CDR3 DNA: TGCAGTGCTAGAGATCACCAGCGGGACCTCAATGAGCAGTTCTTC
D gene: .; V gene: TRBV6-2/TRBV6-3; clone size: .; J gene: TRBJ1-2; CDR3 protein: CASSQTGSDGYTF; CDR3 DNA: TGTGCCAGCAGTCAGACAGGTTCGGATGGCTACACCTTC
D gene: TRBD1; V gene: TRBV15; clone size: many; J gene: TRBJ2-7; CDR3 protein: CATSSLPLRDRGSYEQYF; CDR3 DNA: TGTGCCACCAGCAGCTTACCCCTGCGGGACAGGGGCTCCTACGAGCAGTACTTC
D gene: .; V gene: TRBV27; clone size: few; J gene: TRBJ2-7; CDR3 protein: CASTVFGQGNAYEQYF; CDR3 DNA: TGTGCCAGCACCGTCTTTGGGCAGGGTAACGCCTACGAGCAGTACTTC
D gene: TRBD2; V gene: TRBV27; clone size: few; J gene: TRBJ2-1; CDR3 protein: CASSLSGTSGGIPYNEQFF; CDR3 DNA: TGTGCCAGCAGTTTATCGGGGACTAGCGGGGGTATACCCTACAATGAGCAGTTCTTC
D gene: TRBD1; V gene: TRBV2; clone size: few; J gene: TRBJ2-7; CDR3 protein: CASSPSPDRVDRNEQYF; CDR3 DNA: TGTGCCAGCAGCCCATCCCCTGACAGGGTTGATAGGAACGAGCAGTACTTC
D gene: .; V gene: TRBV4-3; clone size: .; J gene: TRBJ2-7; CDR3 protein: CASSQGTSTYEQYF; CDR3 DNA: TGCGCCAGCAGCCAAGGGACTTCAACCTACGAGCAGTACTTC
D gene: .; V gene: TRBV12-3/TRBV12-4; clone size: many; J gene: TRBJ1-6; CDR3 protein: CASSSPSRQDNSPLHF; CDR3 DNA: TGTGCCAGCAGTTCGCCCTCAAGACAGGATAATTCACCCCTCCACTTT
D gene: TRBD2; V gene: TRBV12-3/TRBV12-4; clone size: few; J gene: TRBJ2-3; CDR3 protein: CASTIGGEGDTQYF; CDR3 DNA: TGTGCCAGCACTATCGGGGGGGAGGGGGATACGCAGTATTTT
D gene: TRBD1; V gene: TRBV29-1; clone size: .; J gene: TRBJ1-2; CDR3 protein: CSVRTGEGYTF; CDR3 DNA: TGCAGCGTTCGGACAGGGGAAGGCTACACCTTC
D gene: .; V gene: TRBV6-1; clone size: few; J gene: TRBJ2-7; CDR3 protein: CASDPSRGSYEQYF; CDR3 DNA: TGTGCCAGCGATCCCTCCAGGGGCTCCTACGAGCAGTACTTC
D gene: TRBD1; V gene: TRBV20-1; clone size: many; J gene: TRBJ1-1; CDR3 protein: CSARDGQGVMAFF; CDR3 DNA: TGCAGTGCTAGAGACGGACAGGGGGTTATGGCTTTCTTT
D gene: .; V gene: TRBV4-3; clone size: many; J gene: TRBJ2-7; CDR3 protein: CASSQDSLASRYF; CDR3 DNA: TGCGCCAGCAGCCAAGATAGTTTGGCGTCTCGGTACTTC
D gene: .; V gene: TRBV6-4; clone size: few; J gene: TRBJ2-1; CDR3 protein: CASSDSASNLYDEQFF; CDR3 DNA: TGTGCCAGCAGTGACTCTGCTAGCAACCTCTACGATGAGCAGTTCTTC
D gene: TRBD1; V gene: TRBV2; clone size: .; J gene: TRBJ2-7; CDR3 protein: CASSAGTGLDYEQYF; CDR3 DNA: TGTGCCAGCAGTGCCGGGACAGGGCTCGACTACGAGCAGTACTTC
D gene: .; V gene: TRBV6-4; clone size: many; J gene: TRBJ2-1; CDR3 protein: CASSEAGDYNEQFF; CDR3 DNA: TGTGCCAGCAGTGAAGCGGGCGATTACAATGAGCAGTTCTTC
D gene: TRBD1; V gene: TRBV4-3; clone size: many; J gene: TRBJ2-7; CDR3 protein: CASSLSWTGTGDPYEQYF; CDR3 DNA: TGCGCCAGCAGTCTCTCCTGGACCGGGACAGGGGACCCCTACGAGCAGTACTTC
D gene: TRBD2; V gene: TRBV20-1; clone size: .; J gene: TRBJ2-5; CDR3 protein: CSARVLGGETQYF; CDR3 DNA: TGCAGTGCTAGAGTGCTGGGAGGGGAGACCCAGTACTTC
D gene: .; V gene: TRBV10-3; clone size: large; J gene: TRBJ2-1; CDR3 protein: CAISPTAYNEQFF; CDR3 DNA: TGTGCCATCAGTCCGACAGCCTACAATGAGCAGTTCTTC
D gene: .; V gene: TRBV3-1; clone size: many; J gene: TRBJ2-1; CDR3 protein: CASSPMGGDEQFF; CDR3 DNA: TGTGCCAGCAGCCCCATGGGCGGGGATGAGCAGTTCTTC
D gene: TRBD1; V gene: TRBV5-1; clone size: many; J gene: TRBJ2-5; CDR3 protein: CASSTSGQVKTQYF; CDR3 DNA: TGCGCCAGCAGCACCAGTGGACAGGTCAAGACCCAGTACTTC
D gene: .; V gene: TRBV2; clone size: many; J gene: TRBJ2-5; CDR3 protein: CASSEALGQETQYF; CDR3 DNA: TGTGCCAGCAGTGAAGCCCTAGGACAAGAGACCCAGTACTTC
D gene: .; V gene: TRBV27; clone size: many; J gene: TRBJ1-1; CDR3 protein: CASSLSENTEAFF; CDR3 DNA: TGTGCCAGCAGTTTATCGGAGAACACTGAAGCTTTCTTT
D gene: TRBD2; V gene: TRBV7-2; clone size: few; J gene: TRBJ2-7; CDR3 protein: CASSLLSGIPDEQYF; CDR3 DNA: TGTGCCAGCAGCTTGCTTAGCGGGATACCCGACGAGCAGTACTTC
D gene: .; V gene: TRBV11-2; clone size: .; J gene: TRBJ2-1; CDR3 protein: CATEGYNEQFF; CDR3 DNA: TGTGCCACCGAAGGCTACAATGAGCAGTTCTTC
D gene: .; V gene: TRBV7-9; clone size: few; J gene: TRBJ2-5; CDR3 protein: CASSLASGLVGETQYF; CDR3 DNA: TGTGCCAGCAGCTTAGCCTCGGGCCTGGTGGGGGAGACCCAGTACTTC
D gene: .; V gene: TRBV14; clone size: many; J gene: TRBJ2-1; CDR3 protein: CASSQWDTHNEQFF; CDR3 DNA: TGTGCCAGCAGCCAATGGGACACTCACAATGAGCAGTTCTTC
D gene: TRBD2; V gene: TRBV14; clone size: few; J gene: TRBJ2-1; CDR3 protein: CASSRSGRYRHNEQFF; CDR3 DNA: TGTGCCAGCAGCCGAAGCGGGAGGTACCGTCACAATGAGCAGTTCTTC
D gene: .; V gene: TRBV29-1; clone size: many; J gene: TRBJ2-7; CDR3 protein: CSVEGEADYEQYF; CDR3 DNA: TGCAGCGTTGAAGGGGAAGCGGACTACGAGCAGTACTTC
D gene: .; V gene: TRBV5-1; clone size: .; J gene: TRBJ1-1; CDR3 protein: CASSLRGDMNTEAFF; CDR3 DNA: TGCGCCAGCAGCTTGCGGGGCGACATGAACACTGAAGCTTTCTTT
D gene: TRBD2; V gene: TRBV11-2; clone size: .; J gene: TRBJ2-7; CDR3 protein: CASRRRLAGGSSYEQYF; CDR3 DNA: TGTGCCAGCAGACGTAGACTAGCGGGAGGGAGCTCCTACGAGCAGTACTTC
D gene: .; V gene: TRBV4-3; clone size: many; J gene: TRBJ2-1; CDR3 protein: CASSQALLEYSEQFF; CDR3 DNA: TGCGCCAGCAGCCAAGCTCTCTTAGAGTATAGTGAGCAGTTCTTC
D gene: .; V gene: TRBV4-1; clone size: many; J gene: TRBJ2-1; CDR3 protein: CASSPTPYNEQFF; CDR3 DNA: TGCGCCAGCAGCCCGACCCCCTACAATGAGCAGTTCTTC
D gene: .; V gene: TRBV6-2/TRBV6-3; clone size: .; J gene: TRBJ2-2; CDR3 protein: CASSRFSGELFF; CDR3 DNA: TGTGCCAGCAGCCGCTTTTCCGGGGAGCTGTTTTTT
D gene: TRBD2; V gene: TRBV5-6; clone size: few; J gene: TRBJ2-3; CDR3 protein: CASRMTSGVHTDTQYF; CDR3 DNA: TGTGCCAGCAGGATGACTAGCGGGGTTCACACAGATACGCAGTATTTT